This entry describes one TCR beta chain. This entry belongs to a study of PD-1 blockade in classical Hodgkin lymphoma. The repertoire was sequenced with immunoSEQ multiplex PCR; TCRdb's copy has only in-frame clones and lacks some. The table shows around 20,000 clones, with about 91% occurring only once. Regarding time point: newly diagnosed, previously untreated cHL patient sample. Magnetic negative selection of thawed PBMCs was the method by which CD4+ T cells were purified. PBMCs from patients with newly diagnosed, untreated classical Hodgkin lymphoma served as a comparison group for the relapsed/refractory trial patients. Germline V lookup: CDR1 SGHKS, CDR2 YYEKEE (reference sequence). The CDR3 contains 13 residues. Trimming stripped 3 bases from V and 5 bases from J, with 10 bases between.

The receptor was isolated from a human donor with classical Hodgkin lymphoma. The sequencing input was CD4+ T cells from blood. The chain combines TRBV5-5 with TRBJ2-3, with a tentative D call TRBD1 (6 bases). For the CDR3, the DNA is TGTGCCAGCAGCTCCTACAGGGAAGATACGCAGTATTTT. Translated: CASSSYREDTQYF.